This T cell receptor beta chain was retrieved from a study of CD8+ T cells in alopecia areata. Overall study findings and caveats: It was observed that many expanded lesional clones persisted in scalp and blood during tofacitinib. Sequences from scalp samples also cover resident alphabeta T cells of normal skin.

Of note for this clone: Its antigen is not identified.

Following extraction, RNA underwent reverse transcription to cDNA, which served as the sequencing template. Sequencing used immunoSEQ multiplex PCR; TCRdb keeps in-frame clones, though not all of them. This table holds about 210,000 clones, approximately 72% found once. Treatment defined: oral pan-JAK inhibitor, 5-10 mg twice daily. Alopecia areata patients provided lesional scalp punch biopsies and peripheral blood, both collected for the study. The CDR3 runs to 13 residues. Germline-derived CDR1 and CDR2 are SQVTM and ANQGSEA. The V segment lost 4 bases and the J segment 7 bases; nucleotides outside the gene matches: 4.

The TCR originated in a human donor with alopecia areata. Sequencing used CD4+ T cells sorted from blood, obtained between weeks 43 and 45, from a patient treated with tofacitinib. V is TRBV29-1 and J is TRBJ2-2; 9 bases fit TRBD1. CDR3 region: CSVGTGVGGELFF. CDR3 sequence (DNA): TGCAGCGTTGGGACAGGGGTAGGCGGGGAGCTGTTTTTT.